The T cell receptor (beta chain) under discussion was sequenced for a study of OX40 agonist ivuxolimab in advanced cancers. Study at large: The drug used for patients, ivuxolimab, was an agonistic anti-OX40 (CD134) antibody. Three patients, one with hepatocellular carcinoma and two with cutaneous melanoma, responded partially.

Trimming removed 2 bases from V and 7 bases from J, with 6 bases in between. The CDR3 has 11 amino acids. Germline V lookup: CDR1 MDHEN, CDR2 SYDVKM. The protocol was immunoSEQ multiplex PCR, while the TCRdb copy is restricted to in-frame clones and leaves out a portion. The table shows over 100,000 clones, with roughly nine tenths occurring only once. Worth noting for this clone: The antigen remains unidentified. At the DNA level, this CDR3 is encoded by other sequences in the same sample as well.

Study-wide points: Clonal expansion among partial responders at 0.1-3.0 mg/kg ranked near the lowest.

The receptor comes from an adult with an advanced solid tumor such as melanoma, head and neck, liver or kidney cancer. The sample was CD4+ or CD8+ T cells sorted from blood, taken in a trial of the OX40 agonist ivuxolimab. The V and J genes are TRBV28 and TRBJ2-7, with no clear D. DNA of the CDR3: TGTGCCAGCAGTTTAGTGGGGGAGCAGTACTTC. Its protein product is CASSLVGEQYF.